This T cell receptor beta chain comes out of a study of blood T cell repertoires in COVID-19. For the study at large: COVID-19 samples collected from the United States, Italy and Spain covered acute and convalescent phases. PBMCs, B-cell-depleted T cells, or T cells provided the cDNA or gDNA that made up the material.

Self-reported history from a screening survey and questionnaire set each donor's cohort. Germline V gene sequence: CDR1 SNHLY, CDR2 FYNNEI. The length of the CDR3 is 14 residues. Trimming removed 4 bases at V and 0 bases at J, with 7 bases between. Study processing details: It was from reference gene primer amplification that nucleated cell counts were estimated. Profiling relied on immunoSEQ multiplex PCR, and the TCRdb table lists in-frame clones only, not all of them. V, J and clone size are those of that table, while D and trimming were read from the DNA. This table has roughly 370,000 clones, around nine tenths appearing once.

V is TRBV2 and J is TRBJ1-3; no clear D gene. Sequenced sample: PBMCs or T cells enriched from blood (not recorded which). The clonotype comes from a woman between 45 and 65 years old who had recovered from COVID-19. CDR3 region: CASSGRFSGNTIYF. The CDR3 DNA reads as TGTGCCAGCAGTGGGCGGTTCTCTGGAAACACCATATATTTT.